Below are 5 T cell receptor beta chains sequenced from a single sample in a study of blood T cell repertoires in COVID-19. Repertoires were generated with immunoSEQ multiplex PCR, while TCRdb's copy carries only in-frame clones and drops some. Among about 120,000 clones listed, around 82% were seen once. Material for sequencing was peripheral blood. Source of these receptors: an older woman with acute or convalescent COVID-19.

The V gene is TRBV4-3, the J gene TRBJ1-1; the D is unclear. The CDR3 runs 15 residues. Trimming removed 1 base from V and 7 bases from J, with 16 bases in between. CDR1 is LGHNA, CDR2 YSLEER, per germline. The CDR3 sequence: CASSQVGHREGEAFF. The DNA for the CDR3 is TGCGCCAGCAGCCAAGTGGGCCACCGAGAGGGTGAAGCTTTCTTT.

CDR3 region: CASSYWGGTGEAFF. The DNA for the CDR3 is TGTGCCAGCAGCTATTGGGGGGGGACGGGTGAAGCTTTCTTT. V usage is TRBV5-4 and J usage is TRBJ1-1; TRBD1 is a possible D gene (5 bases). With 3 bases removed from V and 7 bases from J, the gap between germline ends came to 16 bases. From germline, CDR1 is SGHNT and CDR2 YYREEE (reference sequence). The CDR3 length is 14 residues.

This clone showed up just a few times. The DNA of the CDR3 is TGTGCCAGCAGTCCCCCAACGGGACTAGCGGGGATGGCCTACGAGCAGTACTTC. It encodes CASSPPTGLAGMAYEQYF. The rearrangement uses TRBV28 and TRBJ2-7; TRBD2 matches at 13 bases. The CDR3 is made up of 18 amino acids. The V and J ends lost 5 bases and 2 bases, in that order; junction bases with no gene match: 12. In germline, CDR1 is MDHEN, CDR2 SYDVKM.

This clone has only one observation. The rearrangement joins TRBV14 to TRBJ1-3; the D gene is possibly TRBD1 (6 bases). Germline CDR1 and CDR2: SGHDN and FVKESK. There are 17 residues in the CDR3. V lost 4 bases, J lost 0 bases, and 16 bases lay in between. DNA for the CDR3: TGTGCCAGCAGCCCCTGGGGGCGGCCGGACTCTGGAAACACCATATATTTT. Amino acids: CASSPWGRPDSGNTIYF.

V is TRBV7-6 and J is TRBJ2-1; 11 positions agree with TRBD2. This CDR3 is 18 amino acids long. V was clipped by 1 base and J by 10 bases; unmatched bases: 15. The germline V gene has CDR1 SGHVS and CDR2 FNYEAQ. CDR3 amino acids: CASSLVQISGGALGEQFF. The CDR3, as DNA: TGTGCCAGCAGCTTAGTTCAAATTAGCGGGGGGGCCTTAGGAGAGCAGTTCTTC.